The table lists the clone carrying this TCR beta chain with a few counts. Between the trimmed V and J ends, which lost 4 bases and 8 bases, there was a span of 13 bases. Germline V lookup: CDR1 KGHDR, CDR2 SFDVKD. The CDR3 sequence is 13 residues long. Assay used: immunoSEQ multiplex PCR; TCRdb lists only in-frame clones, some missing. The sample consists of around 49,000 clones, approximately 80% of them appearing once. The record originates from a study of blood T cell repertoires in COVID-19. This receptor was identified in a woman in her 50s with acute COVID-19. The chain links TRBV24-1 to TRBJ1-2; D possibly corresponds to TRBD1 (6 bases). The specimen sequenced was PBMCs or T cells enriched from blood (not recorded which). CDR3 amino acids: CATSDPGHGGYTF. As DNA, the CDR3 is TGTGCCACCAGTGACCCGGGACATGGCGGCTACACCTTC.